Listed here are 9 T cell receptor beta chains from one sample, sequenced in a study of CD8+ T cells in alopecia areata. Described time point: mouse skin 6 weeks after grafting, around onset of hair loss. Reverse transcription of extracted RNA yielded cDNA, which provided the sequencing template. Repertoires were generated with immunoSEQ multiplex PCR, while TCRdb's copy carries only in-frame clones and drops some. Listed for the sample are over 5,500 clones, none seen a single time. The input for sequencing was skin, taken at week 6. These receptors originate from a C3H/HeJ mouse with alopecia areata. Mouse strain MHC haplotype: H2-k.

As to this clone: Genes here carry mouse names. CDR3 sequence: CASSIDRAAPLF. The covered CDR3 bases are TGTGCCAGCAGTATCGACAGGGCA. This sequence joins TRBV19 and TRBJ1-5; the match to TRBD1 covers 7 bases. The read terminates 4 residues before the CDR3 end, so the remaining end is supplied by the germline J gene. The CDR3 covers 12 residues. The germline CDR1 and CDR2 sequences are FNHDT and SITEND (reference sequence).

This clone was recorded many times. The gene symbols are mouse symbols. Read data end 4 residues before the CDR3 end; the end is taken from the germline J gene. The rearrangement uses TRBV17 and TRBJ2-1, with TRBD2 matching over 8 bases. From germline, CDR1 is MNHDT and CDR2 YYDKIL. CDR3 length: 15 residues. The V segment lost 3 bases and the J segment 1 base; nucleotides outside the gene matches: 2. CDR3 amino acids: CASSRTGENYAEQFF. CDR3 bases read: TGTGCTAGCAGTAGGACTGGGGAGAACTATGCT.

This clone was counted at least ten times. Gene names denote mouse genes. The sequenced part of the CDR3 DNA is TGTGCCAGCAGTGATGCCTGGGGGGGCGGAGAA. This encodes CASSDAWGGGE. From start to end, the CDR3 is CASSDAWGGGETLYF. This chain connects TRBV13-1 to TRBJ2-3; the match to TRBD2 covers 10 bases. The read ends 4 residues shy of where the CDR3 ends; the end is completed using the germline J gene. Germline loops: CDR1 NSHNY, CDR2 SYGAGN. The CDR3 has 15 residues.

This clone was detected many times. Gene names and germline match the mouse. The read ends 4 residues early relative to the CDR3; the germline J gene fills the gap. The V call is TRBV1, the J call TRBJ2-3; tentative D call: TRBD1 (6 bases). The length of the CDR3 is 14 residues. V lost 3 bases, J lost 1 base, and 8 bases lay in between. Germline V gene sequence: CDR1 NSQYPW, CDR2 LRSPGD (reference sequence). The CDR3 DNA, read in part, is TGCACCTGCAGTGCCAGGGGAGGTGCAGAA. Amino acids: CTCSARGGAE. The CDR3 in its entirety is CTCSARGGAETLYF.

This clone came up a few times. Gene names are mouse gene names. The sequenced fragment ends 4 residues before the CDR3 boundary, so the rest is inferred from the germline J gene. V usage is TRBV29 and J usage is TRBJ1-2; 10 bases are a match to TRBD1. Germline CDR1 reads MSHET; CDR2 reads SYDVDS. The CDR3 contains 14 residues. The covered CDR3 bases are TGTGCTAGCAGCAAGGGACAGGGGAGGTCC. Protein sequence: CASSKGQGRS. From start to end, the CDR3 is CASSKGQGRSDYTF.

This clone appeared many times. Germline and genes: mouse. Sequencing ends 4 residues short of the CDR3 end; the germline J gene provides the rest. This chain connects TRBV1 to TRBJ2-5, with 7 bases identical to TRBD1. In germline, CDR1 is NSQYPW, CDR2 LRSPGD (reference sequence). This CDR3 is built from 14 residues. V lost 2 bases to trimming and J lost 2 bases; unmatched junction nucleotides: 1. The CDR3 reads CTCSARQGQDTQYF. CDR3 DNA, as far as it was read: TGCACCTGCAGTGCAAGACAGGGCCAAGAC.

In the case of this clone: Gene and germline names: mouse. The sequence runs out 4 residues before the end of the CDR3; the remainder is reconstructed from the germline J gene. The chain links TRBV14 to TRBJ2-7, with TRBD2 identical over 12 bases. Germline assignment: CDR1 SGHDT and CDR2 FRDEAV. This CDR3 region has 14 residues. The CDR3 loop is CASSWTGGGYEQYF. CDR3 bases read: TGTGCCAGCAGTTGGACTGGGGGGGGTTAT.

This clone was counted only a few times. Gene names follow the mouse nomenclature. The read ends 4 residues before the CDR3 terminus; that terminus is restored from the germline J gene. The chain carries TRBV13-2 and TRBJ1-2; D may be TRBD1 (5 bases). CDR1 is NNHNN, CDR2 SYGAGS, per germline (reference sequence). The V end was cut by 2 bases, the J end by 3 bases, with 8 bases between. The CDR3 contains 13 residues. The CDR3 loop reads CASGEGRDSDYTF. The sequenced CDR3 bases are TGTGCCAGCGGTGAGGGCAGGGACTCC.

This clone was seen ten or more times. Gene names denote mouse genes. Read coverage stops 4 residues before the CDR3 terminus; the germline J gene supplies the remainder. The chain carries TRBV13-1 and TRBJ1-2, with TRBD1 as a possible D gene (6 bases). Trimming cost V 5 bases and J 4 bases, with 12 bases left between them. The CDR3 is made up of 13 amino acids. CDR1 NSHNY and CDR2 SYGAGN come from the germline V gene. CDR3 protein: CASRETGTSDYTF. The part of the CDR3 DNA that was read is TGTGCCAGCAGGGAAACAGGGACCTCC.